Listed below are T cell receptor beta chains from one sample, sequenced in a study of T-cell memory formation after mild COVID-19. Using its own MiXCR run on the 5' RACE reads, TCRdb lists one record per CDR3 protein. The top ten hold roughly a quarter of the sample, which has tens of thousands of distinct CDR3 sequences, approximately 13% seen once. The sequenced sample was PBMCs or a T cell subset sorted from them (not recorded which). The receptors come from an adult woman who had mild COVID-19 (a few samples of this study predate the infection). Cell type and time point are not known. Both conserved end residues are part of each CDR3. The D gene is left open where the match is weak. Where a row states a size, it is once, few, many or the class of an expanded clone; other rows omit it.

few TRBJ2-1 TRBV5-6 TRBD2 TGTGCCAGCAGCCTGGGGGGTCGAGCGGGATCTGAGCAGTTCTTC CASSLGGRAGSEQFF
- TRBJ1-1 TRBV19 - TGTGCCAGTAGTATAGGACTCGACACTGAAGCTTTCTTT CASSIGLDTEAFF
- TRBJ2-5 TRBV5-1 - TGCGCCAGCAGCTTGGAGTACCAAGAGACCCAGTACTTC CASSLEYQETQYF
- TRBJ2-3 TRBV6-2/TRBV6-3 - TGTGGCAGCAGTTACTCGAAGTACAGTAGAGGAGGGACAGATACGCAGTATTTT CGSSYSKYSRGGTDTQYF
few TRBJ2-7 TRBV6-5 - TGTGCCAGCAGCCATGGGACGGATTCCTCCTACGAGCAGTACTTC CASSHGTDSSYEQYF
- TRBJ2-3 TRBV7-6 TRBD2 TGTGCCAGCAGCGAAGGACTAGCGGGAGGTAGCGATACGCAGTATTTT CASSEGLAGGSDTQYF
few TRBJ2-7 TRBV9 - TGTGCCAGCTGCTGCGGCCTTCGTGCCGAGCAGTACTTC CASCCGLRAEQYF
- TRBJ2-7 TRBV11-2 TRBD1 TGTGCCAGCAGCCTACATATCCCGGGACAGGGAGAGTACGAGCAGTACTTC CASSLHIPGQGEYEQYF
many TRBJ2-3 TRBV4-1 - TGCGCCAGCAGATCCCAGCCCGGAGTCACAGATACGCAGTATTTT CASRSQPGVTDTQYF
few TRBJ2-1 TRBV7-6 TRBD2 TGTGCCAGCAGCTTCCGCCCGGGACTAGTCGTCAATGAGCAGTTCTTC CASSFRPGLVVNEQFF
few TRBJ2-1 TRBV7-9 TRBD2 TGTGCCAGCAGCTTCCCGACTAGCGGGGGGCTCTCGGGCAATGAGCAGTTCTTC CASSFPTSGGLSGNEQFF
few TRBJ2-2 TRBV7-9 - TGTGCCAGCAGCTTACGGCCAGGGACGAACACCGGGGAGCTGTTTTTT CASSLRPGTNTGELFF
few TRBJ1-5 TRBV12-3/TRBV12-4 TRBD1 TGTGCCAGCAGTCTTCGACAGGGAAGCAATCAGCCCCAGCATTTT CASSLRQGSNQPQHF
few TRBJ1-1 TRBV12-3/TRBV12-4 TRBD1 TGTGCCAGCAGCATATCTGACAGGGCGGTCACTGAAGCTTTCTTT CASSISDRAVTEAFF
- TRBJ1-1 TRBV25-1 - TGTGCCAGCGCAGATGGAGAGGGCAGGGCCTCACTATTGAACACTGAAGCTTTCTTT CASADGEGRASLLNTEAFF
few TRBJ1-1 TRBV6-1 - TGTGCCAGCAGTCTACAGGGATACACTGAAGCTTTCTTT CASSLQGYTEAFF
- TRBJ1-1 TRBV5-5 - TGTGCCAGCAGCTTGTCGGATGCGGGGAAAGCTTTCTTT CASSLSDAGKAFF
few TRBJ2-7 TRBV6-5 TRBD2 TGTGCCAGCAGTTACTCCGGGACTAGCAGCGAGCAGTACTTC CASSYSGTSSEQYF
- TRBJ1-2 TRBV5-5 TRBD1 TGTGCCAGCAGCTTGGCCAGGGGGGGGTTCTCCTATGGCTACACCTTC CASSLARGGFSYGYTF
few TRBJ2-1 TRBV29-1 TRBD2 TGCAGCGTTGAGTCGGGAGGGCCACACTACAATGAGCAGTTCTTC CSVESGGPHYNEQFF
- TRBJ2-3 TRBV19 TRBD2 TGTGCCAGTAGCCGACTAGCGGGAGCTCCCACAGATACGCAGTATTTT CASSRLAGAPTDTQYF
- TRBJ1-2 TRBV30 - TGTGCCTGGAGCCAGTGGTCCGGGGAGGGCTACACCTTC CAWSQWSGEGYTF
- TRBJ2-3 TRBV13 - TGTGCCAGCAGGTCGCCCACAGATACGCAGTATTTT CASRSPTDTQYF
few TRBJ2-2 TRBV5-4 - TGTGCCGTGCGGCGGAACACCGGGGAGCTGTTTTTT CAVRRNTGELFF
- TRBJ2-7 TRBV27 - TGTGCCAGCAGTTTATCAGGGGCTGGAGCCTACGAGCAGTACTTC CASSLSGAGAYEQYF
few TRBJ2-1 TRBV5-1 - TGCGCCAGCAGATTTGCTGAAAATGAGCAGTTCTTC CASRFAENEQFF
- TRBJ1-4 TRBV19 - TGTGCCAGTAGTATAGGACAGGACGAAAAACTGTTTTTT CASSIGQDEKLFF
few TRBJ2-7 TRBV6-5 - TGTGCCAGCAGTTACTTTGGAGGGGTCTCGGCCGAGCAGTACTTC CASSYFGGVSAEQYF
- TRBJ2-7 TRBV6-6 - TGTGCCACCCAACCCTCGGAGAGCTACGAGCAGTACTTC CATQPSESYEQYF
few TRBJ2-1 TRBV20-1 TRBD2 TGCAGTGCTAGATCGGGACTAGCGCTTCGAAGCTCCTACAATGAGCAGTTCTTC CSARSGLALRSSYNEQFF
- TRBJ1-1 TRBV7-9 - TGTGCCAGCAGCTTAGAGGGGCCCACTGAAGCTTTCTTT CASSLEGPTEAFF
few TRBJ2-7 TRBV9 TRBD2 TGTGCCAGCAGCCCCGTAGCGGGAGAAGGCCTCGAGCAGTACTTC CASSPVAGEGLEQYF
few TRBJ2-5 TRBV6-5 - TGTGCCAGCAGTTACTACAGCGGACAAGAGACCCAGTACTTC CASSYYSGQETQYF
- TRBJ2-3 TRBV11-2 TRBD2 TGTGCCAGCAGCCAAATCCGGGGGGAAGGCACAGATACGCAGTATTTT CASSQIRGEGTDTQYF
- TRBJ2-7 TRBV5-6 - TGTGCCAGCAGCTTTGAGACAGGGAGGTACGAGCAGTACTTC CASSFETGRYEQYF
- TRBJ2-1 TRBV11-2 TRBD1 TGTGCCAGCAGCTTAGAGGTCACAGGGGTTAAAGATGAGCAGTTCTTC CASSLEVTGVKDEQFF
many TRBJ2-1 TRBV6-5 TRBD2 TGTGCCAGCAGTGTACTAGCGGACAATGAGCAGTTCTTC CASSVLADNEQFF
- TRBJ2-7 TRBV9 - TGTGCCAGCAGCCCCATGGACAGCGGAGACTACGAGCAGTACTTC CASSPMDSGDYEQYF
- TRBJ2-7 TRBV20-1 - TGCAGTGCTAGCGAAACTGGGGTCCCTAACGAGCAGTACTTC CSASETGVPNEQYF
- TRBJ2-3 TRBV3-1 - TGTGCCAGCAGCAAAGTATCCGCTGGGGGTTATACCCACACAGATACGCAGTATTTT CASSKVSAGGYTHTDTQYF
- TRBJ1-5 TRBV4-1 TRBD1 TGCGCCAGCAGCCCCCGGACAGGGATAACTAGCAATCAGCCCCAGCATTTT CASSPRTGITSNQPQHF
- TRBJ2-1 TRBV12-3/TRBV12-4 - TGTGCCAGCAGTCCCCCGGGACCAGATGTTGAGCAGTTCTTC CASSPPGPDVEQFF
- TRBJ2-3 TRBV11-1 - TGTGCCAGCAGCTTAATAGAGGGAACAGATACGCAGTATTTT CASSLIEGTDTQYF
few TRBJ2-5 TRBV2 - TGTGCCAGCAGCGAGTGGGTGGAAGAGACCCAGTACTTC CASSEWVEETQYF
few TRBJ1-3 TRBV29-1 - TGCAGCGTTGTGTTGGGTGCTGGAAACACCATATATTTT CSVVLGAGNTIYF
- TRBJ2-3 TRBV7-2 - TGTGCCAGCAGCTATCCGGGGGCCACAGATACGCAGTATTTT CASSYPGATDTQYF
few TRBJ1-1 TRBV19 TRBD1 TGTGCCAGTAGTCCACGGACAGGGGGGTTCACTGAAGCTTTCTTT CASSPRTGGFTEAFF
- TRBJ1-1 TRBV7-8 TRBD1 TGTGCCAGCAGCTGGACAGGGACTGAAGCTTTCTTT CASSWTGTEAFF
- TRBJ1-5 TRBV27 - TGTGCCAGCAGTTTAACTCGGAGGCAGCCCCAGCATTTT CASSLTRRQPQHF
- TRBJ1-2 TRBV9 - TGTGCCAGCAGCGTGGTTGGAGGGGATAACTATGGCTACACCTTC CASSVVGGDNYGYTF
few TRBJ1-1 TRBV29-1 TRBD1 TGCAGCGTAGGACAGGGGGATTACACTGAAGCTTTCTTT CSVGQGDYTEAFF
- TRBJ2-7 TRBV4-1 TRBD1 TGCGCCAGCAGCCAAGCCCCCGGGACAGGGTACGAGCAGTACTTC CASSQAPGTGYEQYF